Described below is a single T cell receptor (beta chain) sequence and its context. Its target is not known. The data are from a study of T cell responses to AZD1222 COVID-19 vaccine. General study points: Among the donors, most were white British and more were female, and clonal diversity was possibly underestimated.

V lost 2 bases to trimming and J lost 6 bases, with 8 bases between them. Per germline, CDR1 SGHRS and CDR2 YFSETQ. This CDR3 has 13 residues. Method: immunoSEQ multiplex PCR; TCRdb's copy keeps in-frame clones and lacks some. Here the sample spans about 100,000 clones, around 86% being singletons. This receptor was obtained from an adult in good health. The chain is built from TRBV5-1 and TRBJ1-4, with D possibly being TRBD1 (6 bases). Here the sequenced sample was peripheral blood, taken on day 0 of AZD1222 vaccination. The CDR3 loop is CASSLQGDEKLFF. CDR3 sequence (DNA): TGCGCCAGCAGCTTACAGGGAGATGAAAAACTGTTTTTT. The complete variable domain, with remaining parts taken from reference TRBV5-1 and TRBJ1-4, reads KAGVTQTPRYLIKTRGQQVTLSCSPISGHRSVSWYQQTPGQGLQFLFEYFSETQRNKGNFPGRFSGRQFSNSRSEMNVSTLELGDSALYLCASSLQGDEKLFFGSGTQLSVL.